This T cell receptor (beta chain) was observed in a study of T cell responses to AZD1222 COVID-19 vaccine. Regarding the study as a whole: In all cases, repertoires were sampled only after the peak T cell response. The sample set comprised mostly white British donors with more females, and clonal diversity was possibly underestimated. Unmutated variant regions are reportedly the target of nearly half of TCRs that are spike-specific. Baseline serology detected seropositivity in only five or six AZD1222 recipients.

Profiling relied on immunoSEQ multiplex PCR, and the TCRdb table lists in-frame clones only, not all of them. The data show approximately 110,000 clones, about nine tenths seen once. With respect to this clone: The antigen is unknown.

CDR1 is WNHNN, CDR2 SYGVQD, per germline (reference sequence). V was clipped by 0 bases and J by 8 bases; unmatched bases: 0. The CDR3 sequence is 14 residues long. Source: peripheral blood, taken on day 0 of AZD1222 vaccination. The rearrangement uses TRBV10-1 and TRBJ2-4, with TRBD2 matching over 11 bases. The TCR comes from an adult in good health. The CDR3 bases are TGCGCCAGCAGTGAGTCTAGCGGGAGGGACATTCAGTACTTC. Its protein is CASSESSGRDIQYF.